What follows describes a single T cell receptor (beta chain). The target of this receptor is not known. Per-base quality was not reported, and no clone a single base away is much larger than it. The sample comes from a study of radiotherapy plus CTLA-4 blockade in lung cancer (dated by TCRdb to the late 2010s). About the study as a whole: Among enrolled patients, under 20% had an objective response and 30% to 35% reached disease control.

Library preparation was by the immunoSEQ multiplex PCR assay. This is the immuneACCESS table as TCRdb keeps it, with only in-frame sequences that have V and J called. A part of the clones is gone; compared with another copy, unresolved V genes explain less than half, and the rest is unexplained. The sample contains 85,000 to 100,000 clones, roughly 78% of them found a single time. Roughly an eighth of the sample rests with the top ten. The full study reports these points: TCR clones derived from tumors expanded in peripheral blood after treatment with radiotherapy and ipilimumab. The strongest predictors of response were reported to be early dynamic shifts in blood T cell clones along with a rise in serum interferon-beta following radiation.

Focal radiation therapy combined with CTLA-4 blockade (ipilimumab) was tested in patients with chemo-refractory metastatic non-small-cell lung cancer. V loses 2 bases at its end and J loses 7 bases; junction bases beyond the gene matches: 12. From the cysteine through the phenylalanine, the CDR3 covers 17 amino acids. Only the CDR3 DNA stays, 51 bases, in frame from base 1. CDR1 and CDR2 are drawn from the germline V gene: SGHRS, YFSETQ. The chain is encoded by TRBV5-1 joined to TRBJ1-4; 9 of the junction bases match TRBD1. Sample: peripheral blood, taken from a patient treated with radiotherapy plus ipilimumab. The TCR comes from a human donor with non-small cell lung cancer that progressed on radiotherapy plus ipilimumab. DNA sequence: TGCGCCAGCAGCTTCGGACAGGGGCTGGAGATGGGTGAAAAACTGTTTTTT. Translated, it reads CASSFGQGLEMGEKLFF.